This paragraph covers one TCR beta chain sequence. The antigen remains undetermined. The sample belongs to a study of cytomegalovirus exposure and HLA in healthy donors. Study conclusions and caveats: The authors later found HLA-associated TCR beta chains more clonally expanded than equally common others. In an earlier analysis, in under 700 donors, most V segments appeared productive either ~90% or ~30% of the time.

PCR was performed using 60 Vbeta and 13 Jbeta primers. Sequencing was performed with immunoSEQ multiplex PCR; in TCRdb, only in-frame clones are kept and a portion is missing. The specimen's table records around 97,000 clones. Specimen: PBMCs. This TCR was sampled from a man in his forties in good health and CMV-seronegative.

CDR3 sequence (DNA): TGTGCCAGTAGTATAGTGGGGGGCACTGAAGCTTTCTTT. Encoded protein: CASSIVGGTEAFF. J is TRBJ1-1 and V is TRBV19, with D perhaps TRBD1 (5 bases). The CDR3 spans 13 residues. Trimming left V 1 base short and J 4 bases short, with 7 bases between. Germline CDR1 and CDR2: LNHDA and SQIVND (reference sequence).